This passage covers 13 T cell receptor beta chains from one sample sequenced in a study of blood T cell repertoires in COVID-19. Produced via immunoSEQ multiplex PCR; TCRdb's table is partial and in-frame only. The sample consists of about 32,000 clones, less than 95% of them appearing once. The sequencing sample was made of peripheral blood. Source of these receptors: an older man with active or convalescent COVID-19.

The rearrangement joins TRBV28 to TRBJ2-7, with D perhaps TRBD1 (5 bases). Trimming shortened V by 3 bases and J by 3 bases, and 15 bases separated the two germline ends. In germline, CDR1 is MDHEN, CDR2 SYDVKM. The CDR3 covers 15 residues. The CDR3 sequence is CASSLGPGLYYEQYF. The CDR3, as DNA: TGTGCCAGCAGTTTGGGGCCGGGCCTTTACTACGAGCAGTACTTC. The full variable domain, rest sourced from reference TRBV28 and TRBJ2-7, is DVKVTQSSRYLVKRTGEKVFLECVQDMDHENMFWYRQDPGLGLRLIYFSYDVKMKEKGDIPEGYSVSREKKERFSLILESASTNQTSMYLCASSLGPGLYYEQYFGPGTRLTVT.

This rearrangement joins TRBV5-1 to TRBJ1-1, with D hard to call. From germline, CDR1 is SGHRS and CDR2 YFSETQ. V was pared by 1 base and J by 1 base, with 11 bases between. This CDR3 spans 15 amino acids. The CDR3 spells CASSLLGRTNTEAFF. For the CDR3, the DNA is TGCGCCAGCAGCTTGTTGGGGAGGACGAACACTGAAGCTTTCTTT.

This CDR3 reads CASRSRTGGWDEQYF. In nucleotides, the CDR3 is TGTGCCAGCAGATCAAGGACAGGGGGTTGGGACGAGCAGTACTTC. The rearrangement links TRBV6-5 to TRBJ2-7, with TRBD1 matching 10 bases. This CDR3 spans 15 amino acids. Germline V gene sequence: CDR1 MNHEY, CDR2 SVGAGI. V lost 6 bases and J lost 5; bases outside the gene matches: 10.

The chain is built from TRBV6-5 and TRBJ1-2; tentative D call: TRBD1 (6 bases). This CDR3 spans 15 amino acids. Trimming took 6 bases from V and 6 from J, leaving 20 bases between them. Germline lookup yields CDR1 MNHEY and CDR2 SVGAGI. The CDR3, as DNA: TGTGCCAGCAGCTTAAAACAGGGCCAGACTAATGGCTACACCTTC. Its protein product is CASSLKQGQTNGYTF.

The rearrangement uses TRBV29-1 and TRBJ1-1; 7 bases line up with TRBD1. V gave up 6 bases and J gave up 5 bases; unmatched junction bases: 12. The germline gives CDR1 SQVTM, CDR2 ANQGSEA. The CDR3 consists of 14 residues. DNA of the CDR3: TGCAGCGTAACACCTATCTACAGGGGAACTGAAGCTTTCTTT. Amino acids: CSVTPIYRGTEAFF.

This clone was seen a single time. The CDR3 loop reads CASSRDRPYEQYF. The CDR3 nucleotides are TGTGCCAGCAGCCGGGACAGACCCTACGAGCAGTACTTC. The rearrangement uses TRBV5-4 and TRBJ2-7; 7 nucleotides agree with TRBD1. This CDR3 comprises 13 residues. Germline V gene data show CDR1 as SGHNT and CDR2 as YYREEE (reference sequence). V shed 4 bases, J shed 2 bases, and the junction held 3 bases outside the gene matches.

The rearrangement links TRBV11-1 to TRBJ2-7; a weak D match, TRBD1 (6 bases). Per the germline V gene, CDR1 is SGHAT and CDR2 is FQDESV (reference sequence). The CDR3 has 14 residues. V was pared by 5 bases and J by 2 bases, with 13 bases between. The CDR3 nucleotides read TGTGCCAGCAGCCTTACCAGGGACACCTACGAGCAGTACTTC. It translates to CASSLTRDTYEQYF.

The V gene is TRBV28, the J gene TRBJ2-4; tentatively, D is TRBD1 (6 bases). The CDR3 is made up of 18 amino acids. The V end lost 5 bases, the J end lost 0 bases, and 20 bases lay between the germline ends. The germline V gene encodes CDR1 MDHEN and CDR2 SYDVKM. CDR3 residues: CASSPPGVGVIAKNIQYF. The DNA of the CDR3 is TGTGCCAGCAGTCCTCCAGGGGTTGGGGTAATAGCCAAAAACATTCAGTACTTC. Drawing the rest from reference TRBV28 and TRBJ2-4, the complete variable domain is DVKVTQSSRYLVKRTGEKVFLECVQDMDHENMFWYRQDPGLGLRLIYFSYDVKMKEKGDIPEGYSVSREKKERFSLILESASTNQTSMYLCASSPPGVGVIAKNIQYFGAGTRLSVL.

The J gene is TRBJ1-1, the V gene TRBV7-8, with unresolved D. The CDR3 has 16 residues. Germline V CDR1 and CDR2: SGHVS, FQNEAQ. V lost 5 bases, J lost 7 bases, and 23 bases lay in between. The CDR3: CASSPRRYVGGSEAFF. CDR3 bases: TGTGCCAGCAGCCCCCGGAGATACGTAGGAGGAAGTGAAGCTTTCTTT.

This chain connects TRBV28 to TRBJ2-2; D possibly corresponds to TRBD2 (6 bases). With 1 base removed from V and 6 bases from J, the gap between germline ends came to 9 bases. The germline V gene encodes CDR1 MDHEN and CDR2 SYDVKM. The CDR3 consists of 14 residues. CDR3 sequence (DNA): TGTGCCAGCAGTTTATCCAGCGGGTCCGGGGAGCTGTTTTTT. Translating gives CASSLSSGSGELFF.

In DNA, the CDR3 is TGCGCCAGCAGCACGGACAGTAACTATGGCTACACCTTC. This gives the protein CASSTDSNYGYTF. The chain couples TRBV5-1 to TRBJ1-2; TRBD1 might be the D (6 bases). The CDR3 covers 13 residues. Germline lookup yields CDR1 SGHRS and CDR2 YFSETQ. Trimming removed 4 bases at V and 1 base at J, with 8 bases between.

The chain links TRBV7-9 to TRBJ1-2; D gene ambiguous. The CDR3 covers 13 residues. V lost 3 bases and J lost 4, with 9 bases in between. CDR1 SEHNR and CDR2 FQNEAQ come from the germline V gene (reference sequence). CDR3 DNA: TGTGCCAGCAGCTTCCAATGGAGCTATGGCTACACCTTC. Translating it yields CASSFQWSYGYTF. The variable domain in full, completed from reference TRBV7-9 and TRBJ1-2, reads DTGVSQNPRHKITKRGQNVTFRCDPISEHNRLYWYRQTLGQGPEFLTYFQNEAQLEKSRLLSDRFSAERPKGSFSTLEIQRTEQGDSAMYLCASSFQWSYGYTFGSGTRLTVV.

The gene calls are TRBV28 and TRBJ1-5; perhaps TRBD1 as D (6 bases). This CDR3 has 13 residues. Germline V gene sequence: CDR1 MDHEN, CDR2 SYDVKM. The V end lost 9 bases, the J end lost 5 bases, and 14 bases lay between the germline ends. CDR3 protein: CASLGQTYQPQHF. Here the CDR3 DNA reads TGTGCCAGTCTAGGACAGACTTATCAGCCCCAGCATTTT.